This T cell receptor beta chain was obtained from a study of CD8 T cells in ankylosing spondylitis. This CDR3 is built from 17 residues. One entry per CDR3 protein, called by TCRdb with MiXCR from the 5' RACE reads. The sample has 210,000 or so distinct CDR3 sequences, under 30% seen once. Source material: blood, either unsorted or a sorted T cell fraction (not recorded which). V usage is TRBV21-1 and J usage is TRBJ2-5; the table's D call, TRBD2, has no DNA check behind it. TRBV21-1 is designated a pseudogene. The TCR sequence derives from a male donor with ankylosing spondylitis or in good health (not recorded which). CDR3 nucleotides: TGTGCCAGCAGCAAAGCCATAGCGGGAGGCTGTGGAGGGACCCAGTACTTC. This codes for CASSKAIAGGCGGTQYF.